This entry lists 6 T cell receptor beta chains sequenced from one sample in a study of OX40 agonist ivuxolimab in advanced cancers. Clones were sequenced by immunoSEQ multiplex PCR, and TCRdb holds only the in-frame ones, with some missing. This table holds tens of thousands of clones, approximately 89% found once. Material: CD4+ or CD8+ T cells sorted from blood, obtained in a trial of the OX40 agonist ivuxolimab. These receptors were taken from an adult with an advanced solid tumor such as melanoma, head and neck, liver or kidney cancer.

In its sample, this clone was seen a few times. The rearrangement links TRBV13 to TRBJ2-5, with D unresolved. There are 12 residues in the CDR3. V lost 5 bases and J lost 2, with 6 bases in between. CDR1 is PRHDT and CDR2 is FYEKMQ in the germline V gene (reference sequence). The chain's CDR3 is CASSTAQETQYF. The CDR3 bases are TGTGCCAGCAGCACCGCTCAAGAGACCCAGTACTTC.

The gene calls are TRBV9 and TRBJ2-3, with TRBD1 identical over 8 bases. The ends lost 1 base at V and 2 bases at J; junction bases unmatched: 3. In germline, CDR1 is SGDLS, CDR2 YYNGEE. The CDR3 sequence is 15 residues long. The CDR3 region is CASSVLDRATDTQYF. The CDR3 coding sequence is TGTGCCAGCAGCGTACTGGACAGGGCCACAGATACGCAGTATTTT.

J is TRBJ2-3 and V is TRBV7-2, with unresolved D. V shed 3 bases and J shed 6 bases, with 10 bases lying between them. Germline CDR1 and CDR2: SGHTA and FQGNSA. This CDR3 has 13 amino acids. The CDR3 nucleotides are TGTGCCAGCAGCTTCAGAAGCGATGATACGCAGTATTTT. Amino acids: CASSFRSDDTQYF.

Only a few counts were recorded for this clone. Other DNA sequences from this sample encode an identical CDR3 as well. This rearrangement joins TRBV7-9 to TRBJ1-1; D uncertain. Per germline, CDR1 SEHNR and CDR2 FQNEAQ (reference sequence). The CDR3 is 13 amino acids. Between the trimmed V and J ends, which lost 0 bases and 1 base, there was a span of 3 bases. In DNA, the CDR3 is TGTGCCAGCAGCTTAGCCTGGAACACTGAAGCTTTCTTT. This sequence encodes CASSLAWNTEAFF.

The V gene is TRBV19, the J gene TRBJ1-2, with D unclear. V dropped 7 bases and J dropped 3 bases, with 3 bases sitting between them. The CDR3 spans 10 residues. The germline V gene encodes CDR1 LNHDA and CDR2 SQIVND (reference sequence). The CDR3 here is CASKDYGYTF. The CDR3 DNA follows: TGTGCCAGTAAAGACTATGGCTACACCTTC.

This sequence joins TRBV4-3 and TRBJ1-5; possible D gene TRBD1, 6 bases. Deletions cut 2 bases from V and 7 bases from J, with 15 bases between. Germline V gene data show CDR1 as LGHNA and CDR2 as YSLEER. The CDR3 sequence is 15 residues long. The CDR3 spells CASSQSGTTGQPQHF. The CDR3 region has the DNA TGCGCCAGCAGCCAATCCGGGACAACTGGGCAGCCCCAGCATTTT.